The 32 T cell receptor beta chains reported below all come from one sample, sequenced in a study of blood T cell repertoires in COVID-19. TCRdb's copy holds only in-frame clones and misses some; the assay was immunoSEQ multiplex PCR. The profile shows roughly 190,000 clones, 60% to 85% of them singletons. Material: peripheral blood. These receptors were taken from a woman aged 45-65 years with active or convalescent COVID-19.

This chain joins TRBV7-9 and TRBJ2-2; the D is unclear. This CDR3 spans 13 amino acids. Germline V gene data show CDR1 as SEHNR and CDR2 as FQNEAQ (reference sequence). Trimming cost V 5 bases and J 6 bases, with 10 bases left between them. The CDR3 nucleotides read TGTGCCAGCAGCCCCAGAACATCCGGGGAGCTGTTTTTT. It specifies CASSPRTSGELFF. The variable domain in full, with the rest retrieved from reference TRBV7-9 and TRBJ2-2, is DTGVSQNPRHKITKRGQNVTFRCDPISEHNRLYWYRQTLGQGPEFLTYFQNEAQLEKSRLLSDRFSAERPKGSFSTLEIQRTEQGDSAMYLCASSPRTSGELFFGEGSRLTVL.

This rearrangement joins TRBV5-1 to TRBJ2-5; 8 nucleotides line up with TRBD2. V lost 0 bases, J lost 5 bases, and 6 bases stayed unmatched. There are 15 residues in the CDR3. CDR1 is SGHRS, CDR2 YFSETQ, per germline. In DNA, the CDR3 is TGCGCCAGCAGCTTGGCAAGCGGGGGAGGGGAGACCCAGTACTTC. Translation: CASSLASGGGETQYF.

The chain uses TRBV16 and TRBJ1-2; 9 bases are shared with TRBD1. V trimming: 4 bases; J trimming: 4 bases; junction bases outside the gene matches: 4. Germline V gene sequence: CDR1 KGHSY, CDR2 FQNENV. This CDR3 is built from 14 residues. The CDR3 reads CASSRQTGGYGYTF. For the CDR3, the DNA is TGTGCCAGCAGCCGCCAGACAGGGGGCTATGGCTACACCTTC.

V gene TRBV14 combines with J gene TRBJ1-6; possible D gene TRBD1, 6 bases. V dropped 2 bases and J dropped 10 bases, with 15 bases sitting between them. CDR1 and CDR2 (germline): SGHDN, FVKESK. The CDR3 is 15 amino acids. The CDR3 loop reads CASSQRDRINSPLHF. The DNA for the CDR3 is TGTGCCAGCAGCCAAAGAGACAGGATCAACTCACCCCTCCACTTT.

The table lists this clone with a count of one. V is TRBV5-1 and J is TRBJ1-1; no definite D call. The CDR3 is made up of 14 amino acids. CDR1 and CDR2 (germline): SGHRS, YFSETQ. With 0 bases removed from V and 4 bases from J, the gap between germline ends came to 10 bases. CDR3 in amino acids: CASSLVRGSTEAFF. Here the CDR3 DNA reads TGCGCCAGCAGCTTGGTGCGGGGAAGCACTGAAGCTTTCTTT.

This clone has a single count. This rearrangement joins TRBV6-1 to TRBJ2-1; 12 positions match TRBD2. Germline trimming cut 3 bases from V and 1 base from J; bases unmatched to any gene: 10. The CDR3 has 19 residues. Germline CDR1 and CDR2: MNHNS and SASEGT. The CDR3 DNA reads TGTGCCAGCAGTGACAGGGGGCGACTAGCGGGAGAGTCCTACAATGAGCAGTTCTTC. Residues: CASSDRGRLAGESYNEQFF.

The genes are TRBV5-1 and TRBJ1-3; 7 bases are shared with TRBD1. This CDR3 is built from 19 residues. Trimming at V came to 3 bases and at J to 0 bases, leaving 15 bases not matched to a gene. The germline V gene has CDR1 SGHRS and CDR2 YFSETQ. CDR3: CASSWMAGTATSSGNTIYF. DNA for the CDR3: TGCGCCAGCAGCTGGATGGCCGGGACAGCAACGAGCTCTGGAAACACCATATATTTT. Combining the CDR3 with reference TRBV5-1 and TRBJ1-3 gives the whole variable domain KAGVTQTPRYLIKTRGQQVTLSCSPISGHRSVSWYQQTPGQGLQFLFEYFSETQRNKGNFPGRFSGRQFSNSRSEMNVSTLELGDSALYLCASSWMAGTATSSGNTIYFGEGSWLTVV.

A few counts support this clone. This chain connects TRBV4-3 to TRBJ1-5, with a weak D call TRBD1 (5 bases). Trimming cost V 4 bases and J 7 bases, with 17 bases left between them. This CDR3 comprises 15 residues. Germline CDR1 reads LGHNA; CDR2 reads YSLEER. Written as DNA, the CDR3 is TGCGCCAGCAGCCGGAGAATGGGGGGGGAACAGCCCCAGCATTTT. It is translated as CASSRRMGGEQPQHF.

This rearrangement joins TRBV28 to TRBJ2-7; D not certain. The CDR3 sequence is 12 residues long. The germline V gene encodes CDR1 MDHEN and CDR2 SYDVKM. V dropped 3 bases and J dropped 3 bases, with 6 bases sitting between them. CDR3 residues: CASSLAHYEQYF. The CDR3 DNA follows: TGTGCCAGCAGTTTGGCTCACTACGAGCAGTACTTC.

The rearrangement uses TRBV19 and TRBJ1-5; 7 nucleotides agree with TRBD1. Germline lookup yields CDR1 LNHDA and CDR2 SQIVND (reference sequence). J gave up 5 bases and V 3 bases, and 7 bases lay outside the gene matches. The CDR3 runs to 15 residues. In DNA, the CDR3 is TGTGCCAGTAGTATCCCGACAGGGACTTATCAGCCCCAGCATTTT. This gives the protein CASSIPTGTYQPQHF.

This rearrangement joins TRBV7-2 to TRBJ2-1, with 10 bases identical to TRBD2. V was pared by 0 bases and J by 10 bases, with 12 bases of the junction left unmatched. Germline-derived CDR1 and CDR2 are SGHTA and FQGNSA. This CDR3 comprises 17 residues. CDR3: CASSLAIAGGIWDEQFF. CDR3 coding DNA: TGTGCCAGCAGCTTAGCCATAGCGGGGGGTATCTGGGACGAGCAGTTCTTC.

The CDR3, as DNA: TGTGCCAGCAAGGTTAACAGGCCTTACAATGAGCAGTTCTTC. Its translation: CASKVNRPYNEQFF. The chain links TRBV2 to TRBJ2-1; a possible D gene is TRBD1 (5 bases). The CDR3 has 14 residues. With 7 bases removed from V and 4 bases from J, the gap between germline ends came to 14 bases. Per germline, CDR1 SNHLY and CDR2 FYNNEI.

The chain employs TRBV7-9 and TRBJ1-3, with a weak D call TRBD1 (5 bases). This CDR3 is built from 15 residues. Germline CDR1 and CDR2: SEHNR and FQNEAQ (reference sequence). Trimming cost V 5 bases and J 0 bases, with 11 bases left between them. The CDR3 is CASSPPGFSGNTIYF. The DNA of the CDR3 is TGTGCCAGCAGCCCCCCAGGGTTCTCTGGAAACACCATATATTTT.

V and J are TRBV6-5 and TRBJ2-7; 10 nucleotides line up with TRBD2. Per the germline V gene, CDR1 is MNHEY and CDR2 is SVGAGI. CDR3 length: 14 amino acids. V trimming: 8 bases; J trimming: 4 bases; junction bases outside the gene matches: 8. The CDR3 sequence: CASQLAGSGYEQYF. The CDR3 DNA follows: TGTGCCAGCCAACTAGCGGGGTCCGGGTACGAGCAGTACTTC.

With regard to this clone: Other nucleotide sequences in the sample specify the same CDR3. V gene TRBV29-1 combines with J gene TRBJ2-5; 15 bases fit TRBD2. V lost 6 bases, J lost 1 base, and 0 bases stayed unmatched. The CDR3 has 14 residues. The germline V gene has CDR1 SQVTM and CDR2 ANQGSEA. The CDR3 region has the DNA TGCAGCGTGGGACTAGCGGGAGGCCAAGAGACCCAGTACTTC. Its translation is CSVGLAGGQETQYF.

In this sample, this clone turned up once. DNA of the CDR3: TGTGCCAGCAGCCAAGGGACAGGGTACCCGAAAAACATTCAGTACTTC. It codes for CASSQGTGYPKNIQYF. V and J are TRBV16 and TRBJ2-4, with 9 bases lining up with TRBD1. The CDR3 consists of 16 residues. CDR1 and CDR2 from the germline V gene are KGHSY and FQNENV. With V trimmed by 2 bases and J by 4 bases, 6 bases remained unmatched.

The gene calls are TRBV4-3 and TRBJ1-2; D is unresolved. The germline gives CDR1 LGHNA, CDR2 YSLEER. V was clipped by 1 base and J by 0 bases, with 9 bases between them. CDR3 length: 15 residues. In DNA, the CDR3 is TGCGCCAGCAGCCAAGGGGCGTTAGCTAACTATGGCTACACCTTC. Translating it yields CASSQGALANYGYTF.

The CDR3 DNA follows: TGTGCCAGCAGTCCGAGGACAGGAGATAGGAATCAGCCCCAGCATTTT. Its translation is CASSPRTGDRNQPQHF. The gene calls are TRBV6-2 or TRBV6-3 and TRBJ1-5; 7 nucleotides match TRBD1. The CDR3 loop spans 16 amino acids. J lost 4 bases, V lost 5 bases, and 11 bases had no gene match. Germline V gene sequence: CDR1 MNHEY, CDR2 SVGEGT.

V and J are TRBV30 and TRBJ1-5, with 8 nucleotides matching TRBD1. Looked up from germline, CDR1 is GTSNPN and CDR2 is SVGIG (reference sequence). The J segment lost 5 bases and the V segment lost 0 bases, leaving 9 bases of the junction unmatched. CDR3 length: 16 amino acids. The CDR3 loop reads CAWSVFGRGHDQPQHF. The DNA of the CDR3 is TGTGCCTGGAGTGTATTTGGCAGGGGGCATGATCAGCCCCAGCATTTT.

The J gene is TRBJ2-5, the V gene TRBV3-1 (or the pseudogene TRBV3-2), with 9 positions matching TRBD2. The CDR3 runs 16 residues. Germline assignment: CDR1 LGHDT and CDR2 YNNKEL (reference sequence). V dropped 2 bases and J dropped 2; count of bases not matched to a gene: 6. The CDR3 is CASSQSSGGEQETQYF. CDR3 nucleotide sequence: TGTGCCAGCAGCCAAAGTAGCGGGGGAGAACAAGAGACCCAGTACTTC.

This clone was seen a single time. The chain couples TRBV7-9 to TRBJ1-4, with D possibly matching TRBD1 (5 bases). The V gene's germline CDR1 is SEHNR and CDR2 FQNEAQ (reference sequence). The CDR3 runs 14 residues. V was cut by 1 base and J by 3 bases, with 6 bases left in between. Written as DNA, the CDR3 is TGTGCCAGCAGCTTAGGGGGGGCTAATGAAAAACTGTTTTTT. This encodes CASSLGGANEKLFF.

The chain employs TRBV30 and TRBJ2-7, with 9 nucleotides matching TRBD1. The CDR3 contains 12 residues. Trimming cost V 5 bases and J 6 bases; bases outside gene matches: 5. Germline CDR1 reads GTSNPN; CDR2 reads SVGIG (reference sequence). The DNA for the CDR3 is TGTGCCTGGCAACGGGGACAGGGCGAGCAGTACTTC. This encodes CAWQRGQGEQYF.

The chain couples TRBV21-1 to TRBJ1-5. TRBV21-1 is shown as a pseudogene. The CDR3 sequence is 15 residues long. CDR3 DNA: TGTGCCACCCTGGGGAGGGAGAAAAGCAATCAGCCCCAGCATTTT. Its protein is CATLGREKSNQPQHF.

V usage is TRBV7-2 and J usage is TRBJ2-3; weak D call: TRBD2 (6 bases). This CDR3 has 15 amino acids. CDR1 and CDR2 (germline): SGHTA, FQGNSA. V was pared by 5 bases and J by 2 bases, with 14 bases between. CDR3 in DNA: TGTGCCAGCAGCCCGCAACTAGCTTCCACAGATACGCAGTATTTT. This sequence encodes CASSPQLASTDTQYF.

This clone was seen a few times. The V gene is TRBV2, the J gene TRBJ2-3; TRBD2 is a possible D gene (6 bases). The CDR3 covers 16 residues. V gave up 8 bases and J gave up 6 bases, with 24 bases separating them. The germline gives CDR1 SNHLY, CDR2 FYNNEI. The CDR3 is CASSETGRLVRDTQYF. In nucleotides, the CDR3 is TGTGCCAGCTCTGAGACCGGGCGACTAGTAAGGGATACGCAGTATTTT.

The chain joins TRBV30 to TRBJ1-2, with no clear D. This CDR3 region has 15 residues. Looked up from germline, CDR1 is GTSNPN and CDR2 is SVGIG (reference sequence). Trimming cost V 2 bases and J 7 bases, with 20 bases left between them. The CDR3 sequence: CAWSLDSLGRSGYTF. CDR3 nucleotides: TGTGCCTGGAGTCTTGATTCGCTGGGGAGGTCTGGCTACACCTTC.

The chain couples TRBV5-1 to TRBJ2-3, with D maybe TRBD2 (6 bases). Trimming took 2 bases from V and 0 from J, leaving 13 bases between them. From germline, CDR1 is SGHRS and CDR2 YFSETQ. The CDR3 totals 16 residues. DNA for the CDR3: TGCGCCAGCAGCTTTCGGCTAGCGCAAAGCACAGATACGCAGTATTTT. Amino acid sequence: CASSFRLAQSTDTQYF.

The gene calls are TRBV7-9 and TRBJ2-2; 7 bases map to TRBD2. J gave up 4 bases and V 4 bases, and 15 bases lay outside the gene matches. CDR1 is SEHNR and CDR2 is FQNEAQ in the germline V gene (reference sequence). The CDR3 is made up of 18 amino acids. CDR3 in amino acids: CASSSYVLLAGRTGELFF. The CDR3 DNA reads TGTGCCAGCAGCTCGTACGTTCTTTTAGCGGGCCGCACCGGGGAGCTGTTTTTT.

A remark on this clone: Germline is not matched at one junction end, which may reflect a read error. The chain has TRBV30 and TRBJ2-7, with D tentatively TRBD2 (7 bases). CDR1 and CDR2 from the germline V gene are GTSNPN and SVGIG (reference sequence). This CDR3 has 14 amino acids. This chain's CDR3 is CALGRGSTSNEQYF. CDR3 nucleotide sequence: TGTGCCTTGGGGAGGGGGTCCACCTCCAACGAGCAGTACTTC.

This chain uses TRBV7-6 with TRBJ1-1; no clear D gene. Per germline, CDR1 SGHVS and CDR2 FNYEAQ. The CDR3 is made up of 13 amino acids. V lost 8 bases, J lost 4 bases, and 14 bases lay in between. In DNA form, the CDR3 reads TGTGCCAGCCTTGCGGGCGCGGGCACTGAAGCTTTCTTT. This encodes CASLAGAGTEAFF. Drawing the rest from reference TRBV7-6 and TRBJ1-1, the complete variable domain is GAGVSQSPRYKVTKRGQDVALRCDPISGHVSLYWYRQALGQGPEFLTYFNYEAQQDKSGLPNDRFSAERPEGSISTLTIQRTEQRDSAMYRCASLAGAGTEAFFGQGTRLTVV.

V and J are TRBV18 and TRBJ2-3, with 7 bases fitting TRBD1. CDR3 size: 15 residues. The germline gives CDR1 KGHSH, CDR2 LQKENI. Germline trimming cut 0 bases from V and 6 bases from J; bases unmatched to any gene: 6. The CDR3 coding sequence is TGTGCCAGCTCACCACCGTCGAGGGGGCGGGATACGCAGTATTTT. Amino acids: CASSPPSRGRDTQYF.

The chain links TRBV4-3 to TRBJ2-1; 8 bases line up with TRBD1. CDR1 is LGHNA, CDR2 YSLEER, per germline. The length of the CDR3 is 15 residues. Germline trimming cut 1 base from V and 8 bases from J; bases unmatched to any gene: 7. The CDR3 coding sequence is TGCGCCAGCAGCCAAGTTTCAGGGGGCCCGGATGAGCAGTTCTTC. Amino acids: CASSQVSGGPDEQFF.